These T cell receptor beta chains were read from a single sample in a study of cytomegalovirus exposure and HLA in healthy donors. Sequenced by immunoSEQ multiplex PCR; TCRdb stores in-frame clones only, minus some. The table lists 120,000 or so clones, 15% to 17% of them singletons. The material sequenced was PBMCs. The receptors stem from a woman aged 18-30 years in good health and CMV-seronegative. The CDR3 runs from the conserved cysteine through the conserved F or W. Fields, in order: clone size, V gene, J gene, D gene, CDR3 protein, CDR3 DNA. D genes are given only for firm matches. The size entry is marked missing in some rows and otherwise reads once, few, many or a size class.

>few|TRBV5-1|TRBJ1-5|-
CASSLAGSGQPQHF
TGCGCCAGCAGCTTGGCCGGGAGCGGTCAGCCCCAGCATTTT
>few|TRBV7-9|TRBJ2-7|-
CASSLVRGEQYF
TGTGCCAGCAGCTTAGTTCGGGGCGAGCAGTACTTC
>few|TRBV6-1|TRBJ2-1|-
CASSVSAGVINEQFF
TGTGCCAGCAGTGTTAGCGCAGGGGTCATCAATGAGCAGTTCTTC
>few|TRBV7-9|TRBJ1-2|-
CASSLEQNYGYTF
TGTGCCAGCAGCTTAGAACAGAACTATGGCTACACCTTC
>-|TRBV9|TRBJ2-7|-
CASSVDLSGGVRNEQYF
TGTGCCAGCAGCGTAGATTTATCCGGCGGGGTACGAAACGAGCAGTACTTC
>-|TRBV27|TRBJ1-2|-
CASSLTGEGFHNF
TGTGCCAGCAGTTTGACAGGAGAAGGTTTCCATAACTTC
>-|TRBV6-5|TRBJ2-7|-
CASSYRARADEQYF
TGTGCCAGCAGTTACCGCGCCAGGGCTGACGAGCAGTACTTC
>-|TRBV10-2|TRBJ2-1|-
CASKDGRSYNEQFF
TGCGCCAGCAAGGATGGGAGGTCGTACAATGAGCAGTTCTTC
>few|TRBV2|TRBJ1-2|TRBD1
CASSVRDRGKGYTF
TGTGCCAGCAGCGTTCGGGACAGGGGAAAGGGCTACACCTTC
>few|TRBV7-9|TRBJ2-2|TRBD2
CASSPGGVTGELFF
TGTGCCAGCAGCCCGGGGGGAGTCACCGGGGAGCTGTTTTTT
>-|TRBV6-6|TRBJ1-1|-
CASSYRGGDTEAFF
TGTGCCAGCAGTTACCGGGGGGGCGACACTGAAGCTTTCTTT
>few|TRBV14|TRBJ1-6|TRBD1
CASSQTGGGYSPLHF
TGTGCCAGCAGCCAAACAGGGGGTGGGTATTCACCCCTCCACTTT
>-|TRBV15|TRBJ2-1|TRBD2
CATSSRGVANEQFF
TGTGCCACCAGCAGCCGGGGGGTGGCCAATGAGCAGTTCTTC
>few|TRBV4-3|TRBJ1-2|TRBD1
CASSQDLDRALGYTF
TGCGCCAGCAGCCAAGATCTTGACAGGGCTTTGGGCTACACCTTC
>few|TRBV6-1|TRBJ1-5|-
CASRGTLSFNQPQHF
TGTGCCAGCAGGGGGACACTGTCCTTCAATCAGCCCCAGCATTTT
>-|TRBV29-1|TRBJ1-4|-
CSAPLGGGEKLFF
TGCAGCGCCCCCCTAGGGGGGGGAGAAAAACTGTTTTTT
>-|TRBV9|TRBJ2-5|-
CASSVVGGAETQYF
TGTGCCAGCAGCGTAGTTGGGGGCGCGGAGACCCAGTACTTC
>few|TRBV29-1|TRBJ1-5|-
CSVNEGLNQPQHF
TGCAGCGTTAATGAGGGATTAAATCAGCCCCAGCATTTT
>-|TRBV5-6|TRBJ2-7|-
CASTARGYEQYF
TGTGCCAGCACCGCTCGGGGGTACGAGCAGTACTTC
>-|TRBV2|TRBJ2-7|TRBD2
CASSELSRAGGDQSF
TGTGCCAGCAGTGAATTAAGTCGAGCGGGAGGGGACCAAAGCTTC
>-|TRBV29-1|TRBJ2-1|TRBD1
CSGKDREVEQFF
TGCAGCGGGAAGGACAGGGAGGTCGAGCAGTTCTTC
>few|TRBV9|TRBJ1-5|TRBD1
CASSVTGTNQPQHF
TGTGCCAGCAGCGTGACAGGGACCAATCAGCCCCAGCATTTT
>once|TRBV7-9|TRBJ2-3|-
CASSSRGGDTQYF
TGTGCCAGCAGCTCCCGAGGGGGAGATACGCAGTATTTT
>-|TRBV28|TRBJ1-2|-
CASSLDRTNYGYTF
TGTGCCAGCAGTTTAGACAGGACTAACTATGGCTACACCTTC
>few|TRBV28|TRBJ1-2|TRBD1
CASSAGQGLNYGYTF
TGTGCCAGCAGTGCGGGACAGGGCTTAAACTATGGCTACACCTTC
>few|TRBV6-5|TRBJ1-4|TRBD1
CASSYSRGRLEKLFF
TGTGCCAGCAGTTACTCGAGGGGGCGCCTTGAAAAACTGTTTTTT
>-|TRBV5-8|TRBJ1-2|-
CASSLDTTYGYTF
TGTGCCAGCAGCTTGGATACGACTTATGGCTACACCTTC
>-|TRBV28|TRBJ2-5|TRBD1
CASSSPTGWVETQYF
TGTGCCAGCAGTTCTCCGACAGGGTGGGTGGAGACCCAGTACTTC
>-|TRBV18|TRBJ1-1|-
CASSPTTMNTEAFF
TGTGCCAGCTCACCAACAACCATGAACACTGAAGCTTTCTTT
>-|TRBV7-6|TRBJ1-2|-
CASSSPGGGYTF
TGTGCCAGCAGCTCCCCGGGTGGTGGCTACACCTTC
>few|TRBV7-9|TRBJ1-4|-
CASSLPRGTTNEKLFF
TGTGCCAGCAGCTTACCTCGCGGGACAACTAATGAAAAACTGTTTTTT
>few|TRBV5-1|TRBJ2-2|-
CASSFGGNTGELFF
TGCGCCAGCAGCTTCGGGGGGAACACCGGGGAGCTGTTTTTT
>few|TRBV27|TRBJ1-5|TRBD1
CASRPDRANVQPQHF
TGTGCCAGCAGGCCCGACAGGGCCAACGTTCAGCCCCAGCATTTT
>-|TRBV6-1|TRBJ1-5|-
CASSVKPGVSQPQHF
TGTGCCAGCAGTGTCAAACCAGGGGTTAGTCAGCCCCAGCATTTT
>few|TRBV2|TRBJ2-2|-
CASTQTGAGELFF
TGTGCCAGCACTCAGACAGGTGCCGGGGAGCTGTTTTTT
>few|TRBV27|TRBJ2-1|-
CASSLSSRAYNEQFF
TGTGCCAGCAGTTTATCGAGCAGGGCATACAATGAGCAGTTCTTC
>-|TRBV18|TRBJ2-6|TRBD1
CASSPPLGQGLFSGANVLTF
TGTGCCAGCTCACCACCGTTGGGACAGGGACTATTCTCTGGGGCCAACGTCCTGACTTTC
>-|TRBV4-2|TRBJ1-2|-
CASSQTLDSNYGYTF
TGTGCCAGCAGCCAAACCCTTGACAGTAACTATGGCTACACCTTC
>few|TRBV13|TRBJ1-1|TRBD1
CASSWTGGAWTEAFF
TGTGCCAGCAGCTGGACAGGGGGCGCATGGACTGAAGCTTTCTTT
>-|TRBV19|TRBJ2-1|-
CASSLPGPRGEQFF
TGTGCCAGTAGTCTGCCAGGACCCAGGGGTGAGCAGTTCTTC
>-|TRBV5-6|TRBJ2-5|-
CASSLPGKETQYF
TGTGCCAGCAGCTTGCCGGGGAAAGAGACCCAGTACTTC
>-|TRBV9|TRBJ1-2|-
CASSVREGGYTF
TGTGCCAGCAGCGTTCGGGAGGGGGGCTACACCTTC
>-|TRBV5-4|TRBJ2-3|TRBD2
CASSSAGSPVDTQYF
TGTGCCAGCAGCTCAGCGGGATCCCCCGTTGATACGCAGTATTTT
>-|TRBV6-1|TRBJ2-5|TRBD2
CASNLAGGRETQYF
TGTGCCAGCAACCTAGCGGGGGGTAGGGAGACCCAGTACTTC
>few|TRBV6-1|TRBJ1-4|-
CATRRGPNEKLFF
TGTGCCACCAGGAGAGGGCCTAATGAAAAACTGTTTTTT
>-|TRBV6-6|TRBJ1-4|TRBD1
CASSRGTDKLFF
TGTGCCAGCAGTAGAGGGACAGACAAACTGTTTTTT
>few|TRBV30|TRBJ2-6|-
CAWATVSGANVLTF
TGTGCCTGGGCGACAGTTTCTGGGGCCAACGTCCTGACTTTC